Shown below are 11 T cell receptor beta chains from a single sample sequenced in a study of glioma-infiltrating T cells (dated by TCRdb to 2016 to 2017). Instrument on record: Illumina MiSeq. TCR alpha and beta CDR3 regions were amplified with the iRepertoire nested amplicon-rescue multiplex PCR (arm-PCR) platform from RNA. The public sequencing data were trimmed at Q25 with fastp and processed into clonotypes with MiXCR by TCRdb, which kept only in-frame beta chains. Entries are consolidated by CDR3 protein sequence, retaining the most common genes and DNA. The sample contains 150,000 to 200,000 distinct CDR3 sequences, around 32% of them found a single time. The top ten constitute around 20% of the sample. The sample was glioma tissue, nonneoplastic brain tissue, or PBMCs (not recorded which). The source of these receptors is a human donor with low-grade glioma or glioblastoma, undergoing nonglioma brain surgery, or in good health (not recorded which).

Concerning this clonotype itself: This may stem from a read error, because a much larger clone lies one nucleotide away. V is TRBV7-6 and J is TRBJ2-5; 7 positions agree with TRBD1. This CDR3 spans 13 amino acids. Losses at the gene ends were 4 bases for V and 5 bases for J; bases not matched to a gene: 4. In germline, CDR1 is SGHVS, CDR2 FNYEAQ. DNA for the CDR3: TGTGCCAGCAGCTCTACAGGGGAGGAGACCCAGTACTTC. Its translation: CASSSTGEETQYF. Filled out from reference TRBV7-6 and TRBJ2-5, the complete variable domain reads GAGVSQSPRYKVTKRGQDVALRCDPISGHVSLYWYRQALGQGPEFLTYFNYEAQQDKSGLPNDRFSAERPEGSISTLTIQRTEQRDSAMYRCASSSTGEETQYFGPGTRLLVL.

This clonotype was counted once. This may be a read error: a much more frequent sequence differs by one nucleotide. The chain recombines TRBV19 with TRBJ2-7; 7 bases align to TRBD2. The V gene end was trimmed by 8 bases and the J gene end by 4 bases; junction bases not matched to a gene: 8. The CDR3 spans 13 residues. The V gene's germline CDR1 is LNHDA and CDR2 SQIVND (reference sequence). DNA for the CDR3: TGTGCCAGTGCGGGGGAAGTGAAGTACGAGCAGTACTTC. Its protein is CASAGEVKYEQYF.

The CDR3 coding sequence is TGTGCCAGCAGACGGACAGGGGGCCGGTACGACACCTTC. It is translated as CASRRTGGRYDTF. The rearrangement joins TRBV12-3 or TRBV12-4 to TRBJ1-2; 11 bases are shared with TRBD1. The CDR3 runs to 13 residues. V lost 6 bases and J lost 12; bases outside the gene matches: 9.

In this sample, this clonotype turned up once. This may be a read error: a much more frequent sequence differs by one nucleotide. The CDR3 DNA sequence: TGTGCCAGCTCACCTGGACAGGGACAGTATGACTACACCTTC. It specifies CASSPGQGQYDYTF. The chain combines TRBV18 with TRBJ1-2; 8 nucleotides agree with TRBD1. CDR1 is KGHSH and CDR2 is LQKENI in the germline V gene. The CDR3 covers 14 residues. The full variable domain, rest sourced from reference TRBV18 and TRBJ1-2, is NAGVMQNPRHLVRRRGQEARLRCSPMKGHSHVYWYRQLPEEGLKFMVYLQKENIIDESGMPKERFSAEFPKEGPSILRIQQVVRGDSAAYFCASSPGQGQYDYTFGSGTRLTVV.

Turning to this clonotype: The junction departs from germline at one end; a sequencing error may be responsible. The gene calls are TRBV27 and TRBJ2-1; TRBD1 or TRBD2 may be the D gene (5 bases each). The CDR3 runs to 16 residues. Germline V gene sequence: CDR1 MNHEY, CDR2 SMNVEV (reference sequence). The CDR3, as DNA: TGTGCCAGCAGTTTTCCGCAGGGAGCCGGGAACAATGAGAAGTTCTTC. It is translated as CASSFPQGAGNNEKFF.

This clonotype was recorded a few times. V gene TRBV18 combines with J gene TRBJ2-3, with TRBD2 identical over 12 bases. Trimming took 4 bases from V and 8 from J; bases not matched to a gene: 7. The CDR3 consists of 15 residues. Germline lookup yields CDR1 KGHSH and CDR2 LQKENI. In DNA form, the CDR3 reads TGTGCCAGCTCACTATCTAGCGGGAGGGCCGCTACGCAGTATTTT. It is translated as CASSLSSGRAATQYF.

This clonotype was observed at least ten times. V and J are TRBV28 and TRBJ2-7, with no clear D. Germline V gene data show CDR1 as MDHEN and CDR2 as SYDVKM. The CDR3 is 12 residues long. Trimming removed 8 bases at V and 3 bases at J, with 11 bases between. CDR3 loop: CASLSSFYEQYF. The CDR3 nucleotides read TGTGCCAGCCTATCCTCTTTCTACGAGCAGTACTTC. The variable domain in full, with the rest retrieved from reference TRBV28 and TRBJ2-7, is DVKVTQSSRYLVKRTGEKVFLECVQDMDHENMFWYRQDPGLGLRLIYFSYDVKMKEKGDIPEGYSVSREKKERFSLILESASTNQTSMYLCASLSSFYEQYFGPGTRLTVT.

Turning to this clonotype: One end of the junction varies from germline; a read error may be responsible. The V gene is TRBV6-2 or TRBV6-3, the J gene TRBJ2-1; 7 bases match TRBD2. The germline gives CDR1 MNHEY, CDR2 SVGEGT. The CDR3 consists of 14 residues. The DNA of the CDR3 is TGTGCCATCAGTTCTCCGGGAGGTACCAATGAGCATTTCTTC. This encodes CAISSPGGTNEHFF.

J is TRBJ2-3 and V is TRBV4-2, with TRBD2 matching 13 bases. The CDR3 is 15 residues long. With 4 bases clipped from V and 11 bases from J, the junction kept 9 bases outside the gene matches. CDR1 and CDR2 (germline): LGHNA, YNFKEQ. The chain's CDR3 is CASSPTGTSGTVQYF. Here the CDR3 DNA reads TGTGCCAGCAGCCCGACCGGGACTAGCGGGACAGTGCAGTATTTT.

Only a few counts were recorded for this clonotype. The chain couples TRBV29-1 to TRBJ2-1, with 14 bases fitting TRBD2. CDR1 is SQVTM, CDR2 ANQGSEA, per germline. Unmatched junction bases numbered 8, after V lost 6 bases and J lost 1 base. This CDR3 contains 17 residues. The CDR3 bases are TGCAGCGTAGAGGGACTAGCGGGAGCAAAATCCTACAATGAGCAGTTCTTC. Translated: CSVEGLAGAKSYNEQFF.

This clonotype has only a few counts. The chain uses TRBV5-5 and TRBJ1-5; D is perhaps TRBD1 (5 bases). V dropped 2 bases and J dropped 1 base, with 10 bases sitting between them. Germline lookup yields CDR1 SGHKS and CDR2 YYEKEE (reference sequence). The CDR3 spans 15 residues. The CDR3 DNA follows: TGTGCCAGCAGCTTCAAAGGGGTCAGCAATCAGCCCCAGCATTTT. Translating gives CASSFKGVSNQPQHF.